A selection of T cell receptor beta chains follows, all from one sample in a study of cytomegalovirus exposure and HLA in healthy donors. Method: immunoSEQ multiplex PCR; TCRdb's copy keeps in-frame clones and lacks some. The table includes about 200,000 clones, 80% to 85% detected once. Material for sequencing was PBMCs. All receptors derive from a woman aged 18-30 years in good health and CMV-seronegative. The CDR3 runs from the conserved cysteine through the conserved F or W. Each record gives: V gene, clone size, J gene, CDR3 protein. Size tells how often a clone was seen (once, few, many) or the class of an expanded clone, and some rows leave it out.

V gene: TRBV7-9
clone size: -
J gene: TRBJ1-1
CDR3 protein: CASSLAGGGSTETFF

V gene: TRBV7-2
clone size: -
J gene: TRBJ2-6
CDR3 protein: CASSPRADRGLSGANVLTF

V gene: TRBV7-9
clone size: -
J gene: TRBJ1-1
CDR3 protein: CASSLPVPNTEAFF

V gene: TRBV20-1
clone size: few
J gene: TRBJ1-1
CDR3 protein: CSATGRTEAFF

V gene: TRBV7-2
clone size: -
J gene: TRBJ1-2
CDR3 protein: CASSSGGGYGYTF

V gene: TRBV25-1
clone size: -
J gene: TRBJ1-6
CDR3 protein: CASSESRGSVNANSPLHF

V gene: TRBV4-2
clone size: -
J gene: TRBJ2-7
CDR3 protein: CASSQDWLAGDEQYF

V gene: TRBV7-9
clone size: -
J gene: TRBJ2-3
CDR3 protein: CSSSHTYRTDTQYF

V gene: TRBV5-1
clone size: -
J gene: TRBJ1-1
CDR3 protein: CASSLGTGTGNTEAFF

V gene: TRBV28
clone size: -
J gene: TRBJ2-7
CDR3 protein: CASSLSYLAGSSSYYEQYF

V gene: TRBV5-1
clone size: -
J gene: TRBJ2-2
CDR3 protein: CASSSELAIGELFF

V gene: TRBV28
clone size: -
J gene: TRBJ1-1
CDR3 protein: CASSLGPEGNPEAFF

V gene: TRBV2
clone size: few
J gene: TRBJ2-3
CDR3 protein: CASSVPGGPTDTQYF

V gene: TRBV18
clone size: -
J gene: TRBJ1-2
CDR3 protein: CASSLGGANYGYTF

V gene: TRBV28
clone size: -
J gene: TRBJ2-5
CDR3 protein: CASSPLAGEETQYF

V gene: TRBV7-9
clone size: -
J gene: TRBJ2-2
CDR3 protein: CASSPGPAGETGELFF

V gene: TRBV6-5
clone size: once
J gene: TRBJ2-1
CDR3 protein: CASSSDRSSYNEQFF

V gene: TRBV30
clone size: few
J gene: TRBJ2-3
CDR3 protein: CAWRRAGGSDTQYF

V gene: TRBV5-4
clone size: -
J gene: TRBJ2-7
CDR3 protein: CASSPFGVGEQYF

V gene: TRBV10-1
clone size: -
J gene: TRBJ1-1
CDR3 protein: CASSRGINTEAFF

V gene: TRBV5-4
clone size: -
J gene: TRBJ1-6
CDR3 protein: CASSLGDRGKSPLHF

V gene: TRBV21-1
clone size: once
J gene: TRBJ1-2
CDR3 protein: CASSDRDRTLYDAF

V gene: TRBV2
clone size: few
J gene: TRBJ1-1
CDR3 protein: CASSEQTLNTEAFF